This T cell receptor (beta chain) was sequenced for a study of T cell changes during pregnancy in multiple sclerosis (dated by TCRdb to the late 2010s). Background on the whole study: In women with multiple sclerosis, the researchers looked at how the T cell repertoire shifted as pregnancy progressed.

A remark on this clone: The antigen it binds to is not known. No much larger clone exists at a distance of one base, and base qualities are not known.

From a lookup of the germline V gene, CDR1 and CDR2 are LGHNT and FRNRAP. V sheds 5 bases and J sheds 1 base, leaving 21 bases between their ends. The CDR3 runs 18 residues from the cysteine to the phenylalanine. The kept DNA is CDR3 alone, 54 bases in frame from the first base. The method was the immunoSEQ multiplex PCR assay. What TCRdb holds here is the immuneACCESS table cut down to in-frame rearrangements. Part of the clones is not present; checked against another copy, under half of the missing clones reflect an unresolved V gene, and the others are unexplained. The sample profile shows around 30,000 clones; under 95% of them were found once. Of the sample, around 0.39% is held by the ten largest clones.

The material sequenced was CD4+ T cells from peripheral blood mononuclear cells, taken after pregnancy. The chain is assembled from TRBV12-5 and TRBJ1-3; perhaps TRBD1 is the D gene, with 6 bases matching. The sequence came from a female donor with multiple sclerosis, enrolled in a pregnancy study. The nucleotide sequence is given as TGTGCTAGTGGTGCGCCCGAACAGGGTACCTCATCTGGAAACACCATATATTTT. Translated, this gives CASGAPEQGTSSGNTIYF.